A selection of T cell receptor beta chains follows, all from one sample in a study of T cell responses to AZD1222 COVID-19 vaccine. Libraries were prepared by immunoSEQ multiplex PCR; TCRdb keeps only in-frame clonotypes and omits some of them. This table has around 150,000 clones, around 85% appearing once. Sequences were derived from peripheral blood, sampled 28 days after the second dose of the MenACWY control vaccine. These receptors came from an adult who received the MenACWY meningococcal vaccine as a control. Both conserved end residues are part of each CDR3. The D gene is left open where the match is weak. The size of a clone is reported for some rows only, either as once, few or many, or as a class for expanded clones.

J: TRBJ2-3; size: NA; V: TRBV3-1/TRBV3-2; D: TRBD2; CDR3: CASSFPRQGLAGTDTQYF; DNA: TGTGCCAGCAGTTTCCCCCGACAGGGACTAGCGGGAACAGATACGCAGTATTTT
J: TRBJ1-3; size: NA; V: TRBV19; D: TRBD1; CDR3: CASSISPGTGGRGNTIYF; DNA: TGTGCCAGTAGTATCAGTCCCGGGACAGGGGGAAGAGGAAACACCATATATTTT
J: TRBJ2-3; size: NA; V: TRBV7-9; D: NA; CDR3: CASSLESGLDTQYF; DNA: TGTGCCAGCAGCTTAGAGAGTGGACTAGATACGCAGTATTTT
J: TRBJ2-5; size: NA; V: TRBV4-2; D: NA; CDR3: CASSQEVQGVGTQYF; DNA: TGTGCCAGCAGCCAAGAGGTTCAGGGAGTGGGGACCCAGTACTTC
J: TRBJ1-4; size: NA; V: TRBV28; D: NA; CDR3: CASGGEGSNEKLFF; DNA: TGTGCCAGCGGAGGTGAGGGGTCTAATGAAAAACTGTTTTTT
J: TRBJ1-2; size: NA; V: TRBV2; D: NA; CDR3: CASSAEGTYGYTF; DNA: TGTGCCAGCAGTGCTGAAGGTACCTATGGCTACACCTTC
J: TRBJ1-5; size: many; V: TRBV3-1/TRBV3-2; D: TRBD1; CDR3: CASSLDRVRQPQHF; DNA: TGTGCCAGCAGCCTAGACAGGGTGCGACAGCCCCAGCATTTT
J: TRBJ2-2; size: NA; V: TRBV5-8; D: NA; CDR3: CASSLADYTGELFF; DNA: TGTGCCAGCAGCTTGGCGGATTACACCGGGGAGCTGTTTTTT
J: TRBJ1-1; size: NA; V: TRBV7-9; D: NA; CDR3: CASSTQVTNTEAFF; DNA: TGTGCCAGCAGCACCCAGGTTACGAACACTGAAGCTTTCTTT
J: TRBJ1-1; size: NA; V: TRBV11-2; D: TRBD1; CDR3: CASSADRESEAFF; DNA: TGTGCCAGCAGCGCGGACAGGGAGTCTGAAGCTTTCTTT
J: TRBJ1-2; size: NA; V: TRBV12-3/TRBV12-4; D: NA; CDR3: CASSLLGSDGYTF; DNA: TGTGCCAGCAGTTTATTGGGGTCTGATGGCTACACCTTC
J: TRBJ2-1; size: NA; V: TRBV23-1; D: NA; CDR3: CASSQSPGWYYNEQFF; DNA: TGCGCCAGCAGTCAATCGCCAGGGTGGTATTACAATGAGCAGTTCTTC
J: TRBJ1-3; size: NA; V: TRBV6-5; D: NA; CDR3: CASSYAGTGNTIYF; DNA: TGTGCCAGCAGTTACGCCGGGACTGGAAACACCATATATTTT
J: TRBJ1-2; size: once; V: TRBV5-5; D: TRBD1; CDR3: CASSLFLRGLYGYTF; DNA: TGTGCCAGCAGCTTGTTTTTGAGGGGGCTCTATGGCTACACCTTC
J: TRBJ2-7; size: NA; V: TRBV10-3; D: TRBD1; CDR3: CAISVRRTDREPYEQYF; DNA: TGTGCCATCAGTGTCCGCAGGACGGACAGGGAACCCTACGAGCAGTACTTC
J: TRBJ1-2; size: NA; V: TRBV7-9; D: NA; CDR3: CASSLGGDGYTF; DNA: TGTGCCAGCAGCTTAGGAGGGGATGGCTACACCTTC
J: TRBJ1-2; size: NA; V: TRBV27; D: TRBD1; CDR3: CASSRSGVVGGNYGYTF; DNA: TGTGCCAGCAGCCGATCCGGGGTGGTAGGGGGCAACTATGGCTACACCTTC
J: TRBJ2-1; size: NA; V: TRBV5-1; D: TRBD1; CDR3: CASSLGFGTGEGNEQFF; DNA: TGCGCCAGCAGCTTAGGTTTTGGGACAGGGGAGGGCAATGAGCAGTTCTTC
J: TRBJ2-3; size: NA; V: TRBV5-1; D: TRBD2; CDR3: CASSLGGTSGDTQYF; DNA: TGCGCCAGCAGCTTGGGAGGGACTAGCGGGGATACGCAGTATTTT
J: TRBJ1-2; size: NA; V: TRBV7-9; D: NA; CDR3: CASSLPLGAGADGYTF; DNA: TGTGCCAGCAGCTTACCCCTGGGGGCCGGGGCGGATGGCTACACCTTC
J: TRBJ1-5; size: NA; V: TRBV10-3; D: TRBD1; CDR3: CAISVEGASNQPQHF; DNA: TGTGCCATCAGTGTGGAGGGGGCCAGCAATCAGCCCCAGCATTTT
J: TRBJ1-5; size: NA; V: TRBV18; D: NA; CDR3: CASSGQDSGQPQHF; DNA: TGTGCCAGCTCGGGGCAGGATAGCGGTCAGCCCCAGCATTTT
J: TRBJ1-4; size: NA; V: TRBV5-4; D: TRBD1; CDR3: CASTQTGGNEKLFF; DNA: TGTGCCAGCACCCAGACAGGGGGAAATGAAAAACTGTTTTTT
J: TRBJ2-3; size: NA; V: TRBV7-2; D: NA; CDR3: CASSRTDTQYF; DNA: TGTGCCAGCAGCCGCACAGATACGCAGTATTTT
J: TRBJ1-1; size: NA; V: TRBV7-2; D: NA; CDR3: CASSPGGGGEVSAFF; DNA: TGTGCCAGCAGCCCCGGTGGCGGGGGGGAGGTATCAGCTTTCTTT
J: TRBJ2-1; size: NA; V: TRBV11-3; D: TRBD2; CDR3: CASSAPRDYLEYNEQFF; DNA: TGTGCCAGCAGCGCTCCCCGGGACTACCTGGAGTACAATGAGCAGTTCTTC
J: TRBJ1-3; size: NA; V: TRBV10-3; D: TRBD1; CDR3: CAISEPFGGTAGNTIYF; DNA: TGTGCCATCAGTGAGCCCTTTGGCGGGACAGCTGGAAACACCATATATTTT
J: TRBJ2-1; size: NA; V: TRBV28; D: TRBD2; CDR3: CASSKGSGRLYNEQFF; DNA: TGTGCCAGCAGTAAGGGTAGCGGGAGGCTGTATAATGAGCAGTTCTTC
J: TRBJ2-1; size: NA; V: TRBV12-3/TRBV12-4; D: NA; CDR3: CATSGERHEQFF; DNA: TGTGCCACCTCAGGGGAGCGACATGAGCAGTTCTTC
J: TRBJ2-3; size: NA; V: TRBV14; D: NA; CDR3: CASRRKGADTQYF; DNA: TGTGCCAGCAGAAGGAAGGGGGCAGATACGCAGTATTTT
J: TRBJ2-5; size: NA; V: TRBV3-1/TRBV3-2; D: NA; CDR3: CASSHYTGETQYF; DNA: TGTGCCAGCAGCCATTATACAGGGGAGACCCAGTACTTC
J: TRBJ2-5; size: NA; V: TRBV9; D: TRBD2; CDR3: CASSATSGGFETQYF; DNA: TGTGCCAGCAGCGCGACTAGCGGGGGGTTCGAGACCCAGTACTTC
J: TRBJ2-1; size: NA; V: TRBV5-1; D: NA; CDR3: CASSEGGATYNEQFF; DNA: TGCGCCAGCAGTGAGGGGGGCGCGACCTACAATGAGCAGTTCTTC
J: TRBJ2-1; size: NA; V: TRBV9; D: TRBD2; CDR3: CASSETLAGGKNEQFF; DNA: TGTGCCAGCAGTGAAACCTTAGCGGGAGGCAAGAATGAGCAGTTCTTC
J: TRBJ2-7; size: NA; V: TRBV6-2/TRBV6-3; D: NA; CDR3: CASSYGSALDEQYF; DNA: TGTGCCAGCAGTTACGGTAGCGCGTTGGACGAGCAGTACTTC
J: TRBJ1-6; size: NA; V: TRBV19; D: TRBD1; CDR3: CASSMTGGSPLHF; DNA: TGTGCCAGTAGTATGACAGGGGGTTCACCCCTCCACTTT
J: TRBJ2-3; size: NA; V: TRBV25-1; D: NA; CDR3: CASSAGGTDTQYF; DNA: TGTGCCAGCAGTGCAGGGGGCACAGATACGCAGTATTTT
J: TRBJ1-3; size: NA; V: TRBV6-5; D: NA; CDR3: CASSYRGSGNTIYF; DNA: TGTGCCAGCAGTTATAGGGGTTCTGGAAACACCATATATTTT
J: TRBJ1-6; size: NA; V: TRBV5-4; D: TRBD1; CDR3: CASSKGGSYNSPFHF; DNA: TGTGCCAGCAGCAAAGGGGGCTCCTATAATTCACCCTTCCACTTT
J: TRBJ1-6; size: NA; V: TRBV2; D: NA; CDR3: CASGMWGMENSPLHF; DNA: TGTGCCAGCGGAATGTGGGGGATGGAGAATTCACCCCTCCACTTT
J: TRBJ2-2; size: NA; V: TRBV5-1; D: TRBD2; CDR3: CASSRVLAGNTGELFF; DNA: TGCGCCAGCAGCCGGGTTCTAGCGGGGAACACCGGGGAGCTGTTTTTT
J: TRBJ2-2; size: NA; V: TRBV28; D: NA; CDR3: CASSTPPPGGGVNTGELFF; DNA: TGTGCCAGCAGCACTCCCCCGCCAGGGGGAGGGGTGAACACCGGGGAGCTGTTTTTT
J: TRBJ1-2; size: NA; V: TRBV24-1; D: NA; CDR3: CATSGARFDGYTF; DNA: TGTGCCACCAGTGGGGCACGGTTCGATGGCTACACCTTC
J: TRBJ1-6; size: NA; V: TRBV12-3/TRBV12-4; D: TRBD1; CDR3: CASSWGTASPLHF; DNA: TGTGCCAGCAGTTGGGGGACAGCTTCACCCCTCCACTTT
J: TRBJ2-1; size: NA; V: TRBV9; D: TRBD2; CDR3: CASSGRSPTSGRTEQFF; DNA: TGTGCCAGCAGCGGACGTAGCCCCACTAGCGGGAGGACTGAGCAGTTCTTC
J: TRBJ1-4; size: once; V: TRBV6-5; D: NA; CDR3: CASNTDNRGKLFF; DNA: TGTGCCAGCAATACCGACAACCGTGGAAAACTGTTTTTT
J: TRBJ1-5; size: NA; V: TRBV2; D: TRBD1; CDR3: CASRTGTSNQPQHF; DNA: TGTGCCAGCAGGACAGGGACGAGCAATCAGCCCCAGCATTTT
J: TRBJ2-3; size: NA; V: TRBV28; D: TRBD2; CDR3: CASSSAGRGGTDTQYF; DNA: TGTGCCAGCAGTTCGGCCGGGCGGGGGGGCACAGATACGCAGTATTTT